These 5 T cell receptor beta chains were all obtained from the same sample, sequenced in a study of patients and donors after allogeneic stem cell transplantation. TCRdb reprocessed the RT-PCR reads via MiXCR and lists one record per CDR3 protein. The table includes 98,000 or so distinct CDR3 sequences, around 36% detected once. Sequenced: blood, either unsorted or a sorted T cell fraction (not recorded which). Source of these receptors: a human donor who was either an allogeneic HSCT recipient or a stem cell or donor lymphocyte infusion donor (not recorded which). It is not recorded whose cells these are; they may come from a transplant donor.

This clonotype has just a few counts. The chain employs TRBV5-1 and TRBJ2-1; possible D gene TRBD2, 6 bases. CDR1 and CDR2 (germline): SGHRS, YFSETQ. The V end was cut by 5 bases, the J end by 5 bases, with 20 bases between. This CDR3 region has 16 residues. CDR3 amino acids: CASSPPQLATHNEQFF. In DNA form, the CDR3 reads TGCGCCAGCAGTCCGCCCCAGCTAGCGACACACAATGAGCAGTTCTTC.

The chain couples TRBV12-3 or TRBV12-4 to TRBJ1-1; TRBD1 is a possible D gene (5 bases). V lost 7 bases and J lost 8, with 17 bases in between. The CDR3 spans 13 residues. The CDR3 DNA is TGTGCCAGCACCATACCCGGACACCCCGAAGCTTTCTTT. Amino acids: CASTIPGHPEAFF.

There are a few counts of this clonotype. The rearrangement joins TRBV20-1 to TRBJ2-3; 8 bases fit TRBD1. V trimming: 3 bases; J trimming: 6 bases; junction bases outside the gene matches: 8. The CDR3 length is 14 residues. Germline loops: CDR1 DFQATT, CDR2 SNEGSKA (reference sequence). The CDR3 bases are TGCAGTGCTAGCCTGGACAGGGTAACTGATACGCAGTATTTT. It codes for CSASLDRVTDTQYF.

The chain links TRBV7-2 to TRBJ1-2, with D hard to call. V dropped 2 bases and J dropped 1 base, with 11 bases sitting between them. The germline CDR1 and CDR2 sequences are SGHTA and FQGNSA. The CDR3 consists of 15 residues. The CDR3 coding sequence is TGTGCCAGCAGCTTAACTGCTCCAGTTAACTATGGCTACACCTTC. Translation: CASSLTAPVNYGYTF.

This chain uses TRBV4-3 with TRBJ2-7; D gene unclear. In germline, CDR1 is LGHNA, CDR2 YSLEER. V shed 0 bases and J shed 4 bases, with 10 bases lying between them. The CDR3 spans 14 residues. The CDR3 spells CASSQDQGDYEQYF. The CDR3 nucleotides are TGCGCCAGCAGCCAAGATCAAGGAGATTACGAGCAGTACTTC.